The source of this T cell receptor (beta chain) is a study of vaccination and CD4 T cells after COVID-19. As for the study in general: SARS-CoV-2 had been detected by nasal swab PCR in convalescent patients; roughly 10 were mild, one severe. Four females and six males made up the convalescents, two of whom were Hispanic. Timing of post-vaccine sample collection was a median roughly 70 days after dose two, with a range of 14 to 241.

Sequencing of the DNA from cultured CD4+ T cells was carried out with the Oncomine TCR Beta short-read assay. In TCRdb, the PCR reads were re-called with MiXCR into one record per CDR3 protein. This sample has around 15,000 distinct CDR3 sequences, with over 55% found just once. Comment on this clonotype: Its specificity is not known.

The germline CDR1 and CDR2 sequences are GTSNPN and SVGIG (reference sequence). The length of the CDR3 is 12 residues. With 2 bases clipped from V and 7 bases from J, the junction kept 2 bases outside the gene matches. The treatment denotes: approximately nine-day PBMC culture with coronavirus spike peptide pools or control peptides (ViraFEST assay). Sequencing was done on a sample of CD4+ T cells from blood, cultured in vitro. The clonotype comes from a human donor who had recovered from COVID-19. The J gene is TRBJ2-7, the V gene TRBV30, with 10 bases lining up with TRBD1. CDR3 DNA sequence: TGTGCCTGGAGTCCGGGACAGGGGGAGCAGTACTTC. The encoded protein is CAWSPGQGEQYF.